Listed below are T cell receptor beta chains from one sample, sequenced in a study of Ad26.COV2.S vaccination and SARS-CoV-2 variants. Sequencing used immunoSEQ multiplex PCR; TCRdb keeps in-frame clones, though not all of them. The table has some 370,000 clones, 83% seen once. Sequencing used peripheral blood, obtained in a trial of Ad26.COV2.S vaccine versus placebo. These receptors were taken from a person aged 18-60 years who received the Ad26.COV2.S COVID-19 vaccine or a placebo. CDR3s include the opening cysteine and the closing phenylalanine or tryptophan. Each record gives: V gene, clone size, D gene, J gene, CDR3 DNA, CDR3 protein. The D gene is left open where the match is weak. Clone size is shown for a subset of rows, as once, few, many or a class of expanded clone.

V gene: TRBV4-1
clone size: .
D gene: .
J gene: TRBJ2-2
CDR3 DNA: TGCGCCAGCAGCCCTGGGAAGCGCTCGAACACCGGGGAGCTGTTTTTT
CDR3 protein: CASSPGKRSNTGELFF

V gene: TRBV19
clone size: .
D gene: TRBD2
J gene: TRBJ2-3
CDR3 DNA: TGTGCCAGTAGTCCAGGACTAGCGGGGGGCCTCAACACAGATACGCAGTATTTT
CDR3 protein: CASSPGLAGGLNTDTQYF

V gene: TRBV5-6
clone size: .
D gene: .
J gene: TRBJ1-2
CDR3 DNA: TGTGCCAGCAGCCCCAGAGGCTATGGCTACACCTTC
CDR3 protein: CASSPRGYGYTF

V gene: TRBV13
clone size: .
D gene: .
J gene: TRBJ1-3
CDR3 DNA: TGTGCCAGCAGCTTAGCCCCGGGAAACACCATATATTTT
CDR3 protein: CASSLAPGNTIYF

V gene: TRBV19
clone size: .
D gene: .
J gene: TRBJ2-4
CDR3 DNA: TGTGCCAGTAGTTCCCGTGCGGGGCTCGTCAAAAACATTCAGTACTTC
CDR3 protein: CASSSRAGLVKNIQYF

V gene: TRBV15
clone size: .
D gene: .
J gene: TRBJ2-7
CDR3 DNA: TGTGCCACCAGCCCTAGGGGGGGGGCCCTCTACGAGCAGTACTTC
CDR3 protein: CATSPRGGALYEQYF

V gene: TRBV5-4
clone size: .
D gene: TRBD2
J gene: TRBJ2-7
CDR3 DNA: TGTGCCAGCAGCTTTTGGAAAGCGGGACCCTACGAGCAGTACTTC
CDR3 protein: CASSFWKAGPYEQYF

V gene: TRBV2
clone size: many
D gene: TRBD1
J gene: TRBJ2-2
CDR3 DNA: TGTGCCAGCAGAGACAGGGGTGACACCGGGGAGCTGTTTTTT
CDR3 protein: CASRDRGDTGELFF

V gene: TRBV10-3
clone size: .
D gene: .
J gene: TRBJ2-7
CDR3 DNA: TGTGCCATCAGTGAGCGCCAACTCTACGAGCAGTACTTC
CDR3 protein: CAISERQLYEQYF

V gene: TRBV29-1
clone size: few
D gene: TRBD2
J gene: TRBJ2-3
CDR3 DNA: TGCAGCGTTGTTGGGACTAGTGGCACAGATACGCAGTATTTT
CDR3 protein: CSVVGTSGTDTQYF

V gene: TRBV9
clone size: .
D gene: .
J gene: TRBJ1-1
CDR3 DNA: TGTGCCAGCAGCGTAGGCTACAGGGCAAACACTGAAGCTTTCTTT
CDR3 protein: CASSVGYRANTEAFF

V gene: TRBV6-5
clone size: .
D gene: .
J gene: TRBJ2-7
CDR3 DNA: TGTGCCAGCAGTTCCAACTCCGAGCAGTACTTC
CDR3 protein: CASSSNSEQYF

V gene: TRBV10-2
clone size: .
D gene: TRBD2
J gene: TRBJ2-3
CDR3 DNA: TGCGCCAGCAGTGTACGGCTAGCGGGAAGGGATACGCAGTATTTT
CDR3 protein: CASSVRLAGRDTQYF

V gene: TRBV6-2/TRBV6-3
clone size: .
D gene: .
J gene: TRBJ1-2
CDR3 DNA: TGTGCCAGCAGTTACCCTTCAGGAGACTATGGCTACACCTTC
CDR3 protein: CASSYPSGDYGYTF

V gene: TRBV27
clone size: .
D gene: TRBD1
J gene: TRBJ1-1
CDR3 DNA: TGTGCCAGCAGTTTTTCGCCGGGACAGGGGGAGACTGAAGCTTTCTTT
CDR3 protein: CASSFSPGQGETEAFF

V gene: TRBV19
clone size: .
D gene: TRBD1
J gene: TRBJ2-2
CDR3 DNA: TGTGCCACCTCTTGGGGGACAGACACCGGGGAGCTGTTTTTT
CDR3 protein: CATSWGTDTGELFF

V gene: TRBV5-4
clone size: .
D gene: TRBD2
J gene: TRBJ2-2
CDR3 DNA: TGTGCCAGCAGCCCGGGCGGAGCGGCTAGCGGGAGAGTCGGGGAGCTGTTTTTT
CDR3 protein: CASSPGGAASGRVGELFF

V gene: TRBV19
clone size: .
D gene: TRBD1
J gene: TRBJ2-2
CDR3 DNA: TGTGCCAGTAGTATATGGGACAGGGCGTACACCGGGGAGCTGTTTTTT
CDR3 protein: CASSIWDRAYTGELFF

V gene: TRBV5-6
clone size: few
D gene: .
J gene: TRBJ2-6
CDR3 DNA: TGTGCCAGCCAAAGGTTCTCTGGGGCCAACGTCCTGACTTTC
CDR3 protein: CASQRFSGANVLTF

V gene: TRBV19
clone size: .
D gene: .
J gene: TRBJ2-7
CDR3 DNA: TGTGCCAGTAGTATAGACACCGGGGGAGCCTACGAGCAGTACTTC
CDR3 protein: CASSIDTGGAYEQYF

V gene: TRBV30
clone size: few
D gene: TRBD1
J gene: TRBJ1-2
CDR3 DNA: TGTGCCTGGAGTCCTTCCGGGACAGGGCGAGGCGGCTACACCTTC
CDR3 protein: CAWSPSGTGRGGYTF

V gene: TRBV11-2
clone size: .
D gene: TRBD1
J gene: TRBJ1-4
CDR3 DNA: TGTGCCAGCAGCTTGCCGGGACAGATTAATGAAAAACTGTTTTTT
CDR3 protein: CASSLPGQINEKLFF

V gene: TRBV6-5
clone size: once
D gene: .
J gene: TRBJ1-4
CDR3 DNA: TGTGCCAGCAAACGACGGCGACAGGCTCATGAAAAACTGTTTTTT
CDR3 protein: CASKRRRQAHEKLFF

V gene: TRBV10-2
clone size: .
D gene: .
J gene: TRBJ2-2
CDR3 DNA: TGCGCCAGCAGTGAGTTGCGGGTTCCCACCGGGGAGCTGTTTTTT
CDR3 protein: CASSELRVPTGELFF

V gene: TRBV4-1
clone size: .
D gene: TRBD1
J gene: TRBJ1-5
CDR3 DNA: TGCGCCAGCAGCCAGGGGGTCGGGACAGGGGGCCAGCCCCAGCATTTT
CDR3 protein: CASSQGVGTGGQPQHF

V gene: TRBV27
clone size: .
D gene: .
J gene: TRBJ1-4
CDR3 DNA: TGTGCCAGCAGCCCCGGGTGGCGGACAGTTCGGGAAAAACTGTTTTTT
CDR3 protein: CASSPGWRTVREKLFF

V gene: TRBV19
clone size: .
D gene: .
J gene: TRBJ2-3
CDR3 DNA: TGTGCCAGTAGTATAGGAGATACGCAGTATTTT
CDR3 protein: CASSIGDTQYF

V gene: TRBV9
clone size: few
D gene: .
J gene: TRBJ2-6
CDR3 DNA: TGTGCCAGCAGCGTACGGGGAGGAACTGGGGCCAACGTCCTGACTTTC
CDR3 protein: CASSVRGGTGANVLTF

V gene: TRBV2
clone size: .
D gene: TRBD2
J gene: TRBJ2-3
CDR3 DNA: TGTGCCAGCAGCGAACGGGAGGGCCATGGAGATACGCAGTATTTT
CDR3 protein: CASSEREGHGDTQYF

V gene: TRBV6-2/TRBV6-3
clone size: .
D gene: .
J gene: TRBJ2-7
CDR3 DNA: TGTGCCAGCAGTTACTCTGACGGACCCCCCTACGAGCAGTACTTC
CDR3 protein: CASSYSDGPPYEQYF

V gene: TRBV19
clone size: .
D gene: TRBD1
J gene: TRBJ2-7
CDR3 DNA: TGTGCCAGTAGTATAGGCCAGGGGGCTTTCGAGCAGTACTTC
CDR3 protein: CASSIGQGAFEQYF

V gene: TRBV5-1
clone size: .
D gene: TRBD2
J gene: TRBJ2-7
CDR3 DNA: TGCGCCAGCAGCTTGGGTAGCGGGAGACTCTACGAGCAGTACTTC
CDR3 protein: CASSLGSGRLYEQYF

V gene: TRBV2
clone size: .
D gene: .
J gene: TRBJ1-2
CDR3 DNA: TGTGCCAGCAGAGATGCTGGCTACACCTTC
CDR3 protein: CASRDAGYTF

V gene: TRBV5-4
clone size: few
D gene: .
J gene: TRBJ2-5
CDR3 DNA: TGTGCCAGCAGCTTCCCGAGGCAGCAAGAGACCCAGTACTTC
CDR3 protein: CASSFPRQQETQYF

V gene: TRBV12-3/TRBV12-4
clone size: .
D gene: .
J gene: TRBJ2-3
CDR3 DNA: TGTGCCAGCAGCCAGGCAGATACGCAGTATTTT
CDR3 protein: CASSQADTQYF

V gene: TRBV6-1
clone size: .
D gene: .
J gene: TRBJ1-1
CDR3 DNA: TGTGCCAGCAGTGACCCCCTTTGGGGCACTGAAGCTTTCTTT
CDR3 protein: CASSDPLWGTEAFF

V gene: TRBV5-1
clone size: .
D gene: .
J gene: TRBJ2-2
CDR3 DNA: TGCGCCAGCAGCTTAGGTGTGGCCGGGGAGCTGTTTTTT
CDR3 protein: CASSLGVAGELFF

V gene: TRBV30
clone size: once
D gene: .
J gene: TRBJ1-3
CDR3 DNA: TGTGCCTGGATGTACGGTTTCTCTGGAAACACCATATATTTT
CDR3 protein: CAWMYGFSGNTIYF

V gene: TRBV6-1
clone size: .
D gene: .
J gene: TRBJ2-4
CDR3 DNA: TGTGCCAGCAGTGAATGGGGGGGGCTTAACATTCAGTACTTC
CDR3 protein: CASSEWGGLNIQYF

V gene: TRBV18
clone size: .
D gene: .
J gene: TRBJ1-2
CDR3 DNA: TGTGCCAGCTCACCCCGGGGGAGCTATGGCTACACCTTC
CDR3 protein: CASSPRGSYGYTF

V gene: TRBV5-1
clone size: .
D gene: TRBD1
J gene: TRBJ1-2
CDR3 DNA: TGCGCCAGCAGCTTGTCGGGACAGACTGCCGATGGCTACACCTTC
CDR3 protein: CASSLSGQTADGYTF

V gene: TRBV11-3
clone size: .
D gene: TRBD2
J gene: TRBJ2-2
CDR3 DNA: TGTGCCAGCAGCTTAGAGAGGAACAGCGGGGGACCGAACACCGGGGAGCTGTTTTTT
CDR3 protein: CASSLERNSGGPNTGELFF

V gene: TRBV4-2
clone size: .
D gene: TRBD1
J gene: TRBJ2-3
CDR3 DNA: TGTGCCAGCAGCCTGGGACAGGGTGGGGCAGATACGCAGTATTTT
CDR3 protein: CASSLGQGGADTQYF

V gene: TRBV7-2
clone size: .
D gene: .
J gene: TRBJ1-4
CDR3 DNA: TGTGCCAGCAGCTCTTACACGGACTCAAATGAAAAACTGTTTTTT
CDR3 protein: CASSSYTDSNEKLFF

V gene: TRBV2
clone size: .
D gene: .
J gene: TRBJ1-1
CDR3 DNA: TGTGCCAGCCTTCCCCATGCGAGACAAACGCCTTTCTTT
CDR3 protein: CASLPHARQTPFF

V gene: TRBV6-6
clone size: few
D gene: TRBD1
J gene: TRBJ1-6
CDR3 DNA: TGTGCCAGCAGTCACCCTGAGACCGGGACAGTCTATAATTCACCCCTCCACTTT
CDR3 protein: CASSHPETGTVYNSPLHF

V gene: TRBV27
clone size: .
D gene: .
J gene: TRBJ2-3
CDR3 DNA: TGTGCCAGCAGTCGGTGGGGGGGCACAGATACGCAGTATTTT
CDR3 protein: CASSRWGGTDTQYF

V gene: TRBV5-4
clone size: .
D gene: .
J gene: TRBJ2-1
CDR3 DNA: TGTGCCAGCAGCTTACCGCAAAGCGACGAGCAGTTCTTC
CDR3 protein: CASSLPQSDEQFF

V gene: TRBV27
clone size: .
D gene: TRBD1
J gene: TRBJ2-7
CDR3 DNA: TGTGCCAGCAGCGCAGGGGGCTCCTACGAGCAGTACTTC
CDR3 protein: CASSAGGSYEQYF

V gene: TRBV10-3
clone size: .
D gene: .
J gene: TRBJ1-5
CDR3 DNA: TGTGCCATCAGTGAATCGGACAGCAATCAGCCCCAGCATTTT
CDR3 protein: CAISESDSNQPQHF

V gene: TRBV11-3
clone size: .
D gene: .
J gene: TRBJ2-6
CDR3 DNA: TGTGCCAGCAGCCCAAACAGGGGAGGGTGGTCTGGGGCCAACGTCCTGACTTTC
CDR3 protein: CASSPNRGGWSGANVLTF

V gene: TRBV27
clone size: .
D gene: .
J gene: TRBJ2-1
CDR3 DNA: TGTGCCAGCAGTAGACATCCAGGTGCCGATGAGCAGTTCTTC
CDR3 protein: CASSRHPGADEQFF

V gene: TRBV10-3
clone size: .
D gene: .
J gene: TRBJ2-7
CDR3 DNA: TGTGCCATCAGTGAGTCCCTAGCCCTCGCCTACGAGCAGTACTTC
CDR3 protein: CAISESLALAYEQYF

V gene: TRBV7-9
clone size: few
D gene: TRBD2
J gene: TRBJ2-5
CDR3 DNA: TGTGCCAGCAGCCCGGGACTAGCCGGCGAGACCCAGTACTTC
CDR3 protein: CASSPGLAGETQYF

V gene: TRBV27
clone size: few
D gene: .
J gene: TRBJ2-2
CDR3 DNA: TGTGCCAGCAGGTTGGCCGGGGAGCTGTTTTTT
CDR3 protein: CASRLAGELFF

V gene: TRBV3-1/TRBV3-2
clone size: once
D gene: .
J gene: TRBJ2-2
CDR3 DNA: TGTGCCAGCAGCCAAGATGGAGCTAGCGCCGGGGAGCTGTTTTTT
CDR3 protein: CASSQDGASAGELFF

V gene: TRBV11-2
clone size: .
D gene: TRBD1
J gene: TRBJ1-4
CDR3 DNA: TGTGCCAGCAACACCCAGGGGGCGGATGAAAAACTGTTTTTT
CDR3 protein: CASNTQGADEKLFF

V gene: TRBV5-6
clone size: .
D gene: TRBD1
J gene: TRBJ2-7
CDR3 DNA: TGTGCCAGCAGCCTGGACAGGGGAGGCGAGCAGTACTTC
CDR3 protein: CASSLDRGGEQYF

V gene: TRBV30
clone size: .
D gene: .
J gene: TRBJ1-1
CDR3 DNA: TGTGCCTGGAGTGTACTGAGAAACACTGAAGCTTTCTTT
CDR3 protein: CAWSVLRNTEAFF

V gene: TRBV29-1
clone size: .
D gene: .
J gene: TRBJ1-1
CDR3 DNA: TGCAGCCCCAGACAAAAGGGTATCCCTGAAGCTTTCTTT
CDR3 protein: CSPRQKGIPEAFF